The TCR beta chain described here comes from a study of Ad26.COV2.S vaccination and SARS-CoV-2 variants. For the study at large: Into the muscle, Ad26.COV2.S was dosed once or twice, 56 days apart.

Profiling relied on immunoSEQ multiplex PCR, and the TCRdb table lists in-frame clones only, not all of them. The sample contains roughly 350,000 clones, around 88% of which appear only once. With regard to this clone: Its antigen is as yet unknown.

The treatment is: around 19 received Ad26.COV2.S at low or high dose, single or two shots; roughly 5 received placebo; per-sample allocation not given. At day 63 after the first vaccine or placebo injection, samples were drawn. Boston provided a donor who was an adult aged 18-55 years. V gave up 8 bases and J gave up 5 bases, with 9 bases separating them. The CDR3 length is 12 residues. Germline V gives CDR1 MNHEY, CDR2 SVGAGI. Points from the study as a whole: Reports say spike-specific CD8+ and CD4+ T cell responses covered substantial breadth after vaccination. The analyses of TCR breadth and depth may have understated the size of total T cell responses.

The TCR was taken from a person aged 18 to 59 who received the Ad26.COV2.S COVID-19 vaccine or a placebo. Sample: peripheral blood, taken in a trial of Ad26.COV2.S vaccine versus placebo. The V gene is TRBV6-5, the J gene TRBJ1-4; D is perhaps TRBD1 (5 bases). The CDR3 loop is CASRRGNEKLFF. The CDR3 DNA is TGTGCCAGCCGGAGGGGAAATGAAAAACTGTTTTTT.